A single sample is the source of the 5 T cell receptor beta chains below, sequenced in a study of blood T cell repertoires in COVID-19. The table came from immunoSEQ multiplex PCR; TCRdb's copy has only in-frame clones and leaves some out. The repertoire holds around 310,000 clones, with about 93% as singletons. Sequencing was carried out using peripheral blood. Receptors were obtained from a woman aged 30 to 39 with COVID-19, enrolled during active disease.

This sequence joins TRBV6-5 and TRBJ1-2; TRBD1 agrees at 7 bases. The CDR3 totals 13 residues. In germline, CDR1 is MNHEY, CDR2 SVGAGI. V dropped 6 bases and J dropped 7; count of bases not matched to a gene: 8. The CDR3 is CASSYDRVSGYTF. CDR3 nucleotide sequence: TGTGCCAGCAGCTATGACAGGGTATCTGGCTACACCTTC.

The genes are TRBV5-1 and TRBJ1-4, with TRBD1 identical over 9 bases. Trimming cost V 3 bases and J 8 bases; bases outside gene matches: 11. This CDR3 is built from 16 residues. Per germline, CDR1 SGHRS and CDR2 YFSETQ. The CDR3, as DNA: TGCGCCAGCAGCTCCCAAGGGGGACAGGGAGGAGAAAAACTGTTTTTT. It encodes CASSSQGGQGGEKLFF.

The chain has TRBV6-5 and TRBJ2-7; the match to TRBD1 covers 8 bases. The CDR3 is 15 residues long. J lost 5 bases, V lost 8 bases, and 14 bases had no gene match. Germline CDR1 and CDR2: MNHEY and SVGAGI. This chain's CDR3 is CASAERRQGFHEQYF. CDR3 nucleotides: TGTGCCAGCGCCGAACGGAGACAGGGGTTCCACGAGCAGTACTTC.

The chain is built from TRBV7-9 and TRBJ1-5, with 7 bases lining up with TRBD1. V shed 1 base and J 3 bases; nucleotides not matched to a gene: 9. The germline CDR1 and CDR2 sequences are SEHNR and FQNEAQ (reference sequence). The CDR3 has 17 residues. The CDR3 sequence is CASSLVLPQGDNQPQHF. CDR3 in DNA: TGTGCCAGCAGCTTAGTACTTCCCCAGGGGGACAATCAGCCCCAGCATTTT.

The chain links TRBV13 to TRBJ2-7, with D tentatively TRBD1 (5 bases). Germline CDR1 is PRHDT and CDR2 is FYEKMQ (reference sequence). Trimming pared 6 bases from V and 3 bases from J, leaving 12 bases between. The CDR3 is made up of 13 amino acids. Here the CDR3 reads CASRHTGGYEQYF. The DNA for the CDR3 is TGTGCCAGCAGACACACAGGTGGCTACGAGCAGTACTTC.